Following are 12 T cell receptor beta chains from one sample sequenced in a study of blood T cell repertoires in COVID-19. TCRdb keeps only in-frame clones here, not all; method: immunoSEQ multiplex PCR. This table holds 140,000 to 150,000 clones, 70% to 90% found once. Sequencing input: peripheral blood. These receptors all come from a human donor with acute or convalescent COVID-19. The donor label of this sample is uncertain.

The count of this clone is one. The chain carries TRBV18 and TRBJ2-2; 7 bases map to TRBD2. The CDR3 loop spans 16 amino acids. The V gene's germline CDR1 is KGHSH and CDR2 LQKENI. With 3 bases clipped from V and 5 bases from J, the junction kept 9 bases outside the gene matches. The CDR3 loop is CASSPTRQGGTGELFF. The CDR3 DNA is TGTGCCAGCTCACCGACCCGGCAGGGAGGGACCGGGGAGCTGTTTTTT.

The V and J genes are TRBV19 and TRBJ2-3, with TRBD2 as a possible D gene (5 bases). Germline CDR1 LNHDA, CDR2 SQIVND (reference sequence). This CDR3 has 16 residues. V was shortened by 3 bases and J by 0 bases, with 13 bases between the two germline ends. CDR3 in amino acids: CASSILADASTDTQYF. As DNA, the CDR3 is TGTGCCAGTAGTATCCTAGCTGACGCTAGCACAGATACGCAGTATTTT.

The chain has TRBV14 and TRBJ2-7; D possibly corresponds to TRBD1 (5 bases). Germline CDR1 and CDR2: SGHDN and FVKESK. This CDR3 region has 13 residues. The V end was cut by 0 bases, the J end by 2 bases, with 5 bases between. The CDR3 spells CASSQDRAYEQYV. CDR3 coding DNA: TGTGCCAGCAGCCAAGACAGGGCCTACGAGCAGTACGTC.

The CDR3 sequence: CASSISAGDRNIQYF. For the CDR3, the DNA is TGTGCCAGTAGTATCTCGGCCGGGGATCGGAACATTCAGTACTTC. The rearrangement uses TRBV19 and TRBJ2-4; a weak D match, TRBD2 (5 bases). V lost 3 bases, J lost 7 bases, and 16 bases lay in between. The CDR3 has 15 residues. Looked up from germline, CDR1 is LNHDA and CDR2 is SQIVND (reference sequence).

The J gene is TRBJ1-2, the V gene TRBV6-5; 7 positions agree with TRBD1. Trimming took 6 bases from V and 2 from J; bases not matched to a gene: 9. Looked up from germline, CDR1 is MNHEY and CDR2 is SVGAGI. The length of the CDR3 is 15 residues. For the CDR3, the DNA is TGTGCCAGCAGCCCAGGGGGATCTTACAACTATGGCTACACCTTC. Its protein product is CASSPGGSYNYGYTF.

The CDR3 here is CASSLANDRYYGYTF. The CDR3 DNA sequence: TGTGCCAGCAGCTTGGCCAATGACAGGTACTATGGCTACACCTTC. This sequence joins TRBV5-6 and TRBJ1-2; perhaps TRBD1 as D (6 bases). The CDR3 runs 15 residues. Germline V gives CDR1 SGHDT, CDR2 YYEEEE. The V and J ends lost 0 bases and 3 bases respectively, with 12 bases between them.

The chain has TRBV3-1 (or the pseudogene TRBV3-2) and TRBJ2-3; weak D call: TRBD2 (5 bases). Germline assignment: CDR1 LGHDT and CDR2 YNNKEL (reference sequence). The CDR3 totals 19 residues. V was trimmed by 4 bases and J by 3 bases, leaving 26 bases between them. CDR3: CASSRRTAGKRSCTDTQYF. CDR3 in DNA: TGTGCCAGCAGCCGACGGACGGCCGGGAAGAGATCGTGTACAGATACGCAGTATTTT.

The chain is built from TRBV6-2 or TRBV6-3 and TRBJ2-7; 8 bases are shared with TRBD2. This CDR3 region has 14 residues. The trim removed 0 bases at V and 6 bases at J, leaving 4 bases unmatched. Germline loops: CDR1 MNHEY, CDR2 SVGEGT. CDR3 in DNA: TGTGCCAGCAGTTACTCGAGCCTAGCGGGCGAGCAGTACGTC. As protein: CASSYSSLAGEQYV.

This clone was recorded once. The chain recombines TRBV7-2 with TRBJ1-5; TRBD1 is a possible D gene (5 bases). The V end lost 2 bases, the J end lost 5 bases, and 7 bases lay between the germline ends. The CDR3 covers 13 residues. Germline assignment: CDR1 SGHTA and CDR2 FQGNSA. The CDR3: CASSLQGDQPQHF. The CDR3 DNA reads as TGTGCCAGCAGCTTACAGGGTGATCAGCCCCAGCATTTT.

This clone was observed a single time. Mismatch with germline at one junction end may stem from a read error. V is TRBV7-7 and J is TRBJ2-1; D gene uncertain. The length of the CDR3 is 13 residues. Per the germline V gene, CDR1 is SSHAT and CDR2 is FNYEAQ (reference sequence). In nucleotides, the CDR3 is TGTGCTAGCAGCACAGACCATAACAATGAGCAGTTCTTC. Residues: CASSTDHNNEQFF.

This chain links TRBV1 with TRBJ2-7; the D call of TRBD2 is as the table states it, not checked on the DNA. TRBV1 is recorded as a pseudogene. The CDR3 runs 11 residues. CDR3 sequence reads: CTSSQRDCPYV. Written as DNA, the CDR3 is TGCACCAGCAGCCAGCGGGACTGTCCCTACGTC.

In its sample, this clone was seen once. V gene TRBV7-3 combines with J gene TRBJ2-2; the D gene is possibly TRBD1 (6 bases). This CDR3 region has 19 residues. Trimming pared 1 base from V and 7 bases from J, leaving 25 bases between. Germline CDR1 is SGHTA and CDR2 is FQGTGA. The CDR3 DNA follows: TGTGCCAGCAGCTTAATCCCTTGGGGACACTCAACCAGGGGCGGGGAGCTGTTTTTT. It translates to CASSLIPWGHSTRGGELFF. Full variable domain (remainder filled in from reference TRBV7-3 and TRBJ2-2): GAGVSQTPSNKVTEKGKYVELRCDPISGHTALYWYRQSLGQGPEFLIYFQGTGAADDSGLPNDRFFAVRPEGSVSTLKIQRTERGDSAVYLCASSLIPWGHSTRGGELFFGEGSRLTVL.